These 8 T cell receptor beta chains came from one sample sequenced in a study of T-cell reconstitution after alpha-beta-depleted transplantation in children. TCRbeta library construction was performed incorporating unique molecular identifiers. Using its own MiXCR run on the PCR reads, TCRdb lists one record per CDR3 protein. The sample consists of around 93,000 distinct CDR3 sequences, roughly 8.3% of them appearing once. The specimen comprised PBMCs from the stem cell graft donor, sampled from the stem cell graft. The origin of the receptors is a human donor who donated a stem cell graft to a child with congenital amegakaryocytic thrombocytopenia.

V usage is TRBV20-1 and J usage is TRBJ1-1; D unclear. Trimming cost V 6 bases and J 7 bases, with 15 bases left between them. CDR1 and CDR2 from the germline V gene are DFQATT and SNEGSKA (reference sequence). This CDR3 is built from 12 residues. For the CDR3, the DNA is TGCAGTGCCTACGGTGCCCGTGATGAAGCTTTCTTT. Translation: CSAYGARDEAFF.

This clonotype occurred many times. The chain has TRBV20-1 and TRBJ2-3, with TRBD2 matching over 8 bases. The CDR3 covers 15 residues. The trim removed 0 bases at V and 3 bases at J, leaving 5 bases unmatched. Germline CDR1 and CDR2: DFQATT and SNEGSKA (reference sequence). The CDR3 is CSAREPRGATDTQYF. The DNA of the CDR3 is TGCAGTGCTAGAGAGCCGCGGGGGGCGACAGATACGCAGTATTTT.

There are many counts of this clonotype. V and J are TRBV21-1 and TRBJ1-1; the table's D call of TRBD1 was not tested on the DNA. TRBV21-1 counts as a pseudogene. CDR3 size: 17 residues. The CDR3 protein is CASSPRDRWVGNTEAFF. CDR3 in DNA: TGTGCCAGCAGCCCCCGGGACAGGTGGGTCGGGAACACTGAAGCTTTCTTT.

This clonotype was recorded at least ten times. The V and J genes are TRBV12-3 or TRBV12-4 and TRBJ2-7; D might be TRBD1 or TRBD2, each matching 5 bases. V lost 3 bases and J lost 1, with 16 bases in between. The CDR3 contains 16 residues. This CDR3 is CASSLGGTLASYEQYF. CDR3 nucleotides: TGTGCCAGCAGTTTGGGTGGGACCCTTGCTTCCTACGAGCAGTACTTC.

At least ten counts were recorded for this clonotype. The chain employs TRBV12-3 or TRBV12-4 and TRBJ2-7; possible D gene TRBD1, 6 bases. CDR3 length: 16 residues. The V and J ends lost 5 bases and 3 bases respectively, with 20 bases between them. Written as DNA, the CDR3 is TGTGCCAGCAGTGCCAGCTCCAGGGGTACAGACTACGAGCAGTACTTC. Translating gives CASSASSRGTDYEQYF.

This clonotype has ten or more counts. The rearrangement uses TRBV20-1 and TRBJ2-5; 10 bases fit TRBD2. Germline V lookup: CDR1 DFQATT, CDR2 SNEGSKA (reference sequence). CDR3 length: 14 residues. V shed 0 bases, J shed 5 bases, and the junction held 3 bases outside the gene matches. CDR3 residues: CSARDPGLAETQYF. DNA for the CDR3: TGCAGTGCTAGAGACCCGGGACTAGCGGAGACCCAGTACTTC.

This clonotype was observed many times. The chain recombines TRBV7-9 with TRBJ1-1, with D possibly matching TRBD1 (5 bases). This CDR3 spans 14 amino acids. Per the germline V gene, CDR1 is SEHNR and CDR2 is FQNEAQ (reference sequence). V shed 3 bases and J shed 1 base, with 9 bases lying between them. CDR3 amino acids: CASSFIQENTEAFF. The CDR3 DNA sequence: TGTGCCAGCAGCTTTATACAGGAGAACACTGAAGCTTTCTTT.

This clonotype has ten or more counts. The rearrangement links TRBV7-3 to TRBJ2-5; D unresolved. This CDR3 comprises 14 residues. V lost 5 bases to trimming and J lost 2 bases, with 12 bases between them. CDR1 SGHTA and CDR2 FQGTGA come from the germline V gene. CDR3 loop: CASSERLPQETQYF. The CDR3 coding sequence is TGTGCCAGCAGCGAGCGACTGCCGCAAGAGACCCAGTACTTC. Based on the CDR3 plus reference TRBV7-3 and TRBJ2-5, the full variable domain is GAGVSQTPSNKVTEKGKYVELRCDPISGHTALYWYRQSLGQGPEFLIYFQGTGAADDSGLPNDRFFAVRPEGSVSTLKIQRTERGDSAVYLCASSERLPQETQYFGPGTRLLVL.